A selection of T cell receptor beta chains follows, all from one sample in a study of cytomegalovirus exposure and HLA in healthy donors. The protocol was immunoSEQ multiplex PCR, while the TCRdb copy is restricted to in-frame clones and leaves out a portion. The sample contains around 61,000 clones, roughly 92% of which appear only once. Sample: PBMCs. These receptors were taken from a man aged 18-30 years in good health and CMV-seronegative. The CDR3 runs from the conserved cysteine through the conserved F or W. D genes are given only for firm matches. The size field is filled for only some rows; it gives once, few, many or a size class.

D	J	V	size	DNA	CDR3
-	TRBJ2-7	TRBV5-5	-	TGTGCCAGCAGCCGCACAGGAAACTACGAGCAGTACTTC	CASSRTGNYEQYF
-	TRBJ2-7	TRBV7-7	-	TGTGCTAGCAGCTTGGGCGAGACCTACGAGCAGTACTTC	CASSLGETYEQYF
-	TRBJ2-2	TRBV5-5	-	TGTGCCAGCAGCTTGACGGACACAGCCGGGGAGCTGTTTTTT	CASSLTDTAGELFF
-	TRBJ2-1	TRBV9	-	TGTGCCAGCAGCGTTGAGCCAACCCTTGTGGACAATGAGCAGTTCTTC	CASSVEPTLVDNEQFF
TRBD1	TRBJ1-5	TRBV5-5	-	TGTGCCAGCAGCAGGGGTGACAGGGCTAATCAGCCCCAGCATTTT	CASSRGDRANQPQHF
-	TRBJ2-5	TRBV4-1	-	TGCGCCAGCAGCCAAGAAGGATCCCAGGGCGAATGGACCCAGTACTTC	CASSQEGSQGEWTQYF
-	TRBJ1-5	TRBV7-9	-	TGTGCCAGCAGCCTAGACCCCACGACAGGACCTGTGGAGCCCCAGCATTTT	CASSLDPTTGPVEPQHF
TRBD1	TRBJ2-7	TRBV7-2	once	TGTGCCAGCAGCTTGGGGACAGAGCCCTACGAGCAGTACTTC	CASSLGTEPYEQYF
-	TRBJ1-1	TRBV5-1	few	TGCGCCAGCAGCTTGGCCGGACAGCCCACTGAAGCTTTCTTT	CASSLAGQPTEAFF
TRBD2	TRBJ2-7	TRBV4-3	-	TGCGCCAGCAGCCCGGGACTAGCGACCTACGAGCAGTACTTC	CASSPGLATYEQYF
-	TRBJ2-3	TRBV20-1	-	TGCAGTGCTGAACTCCGGGATACGCAGTATTTT	CSAELRDTQYF
-	TRBJ2-7	TRBV5-1	-	TGCGCCAGCAGCTTGGGTGTAGTCTCCTACGAGCAGTACTTC	CASSLGVVSYEQYF
TRBD2	TRBJ2-1	TRBV7-3	-	TGTGCCAGCAGCCGAACGGGAGCGGGCGGGAGGGATGAGCAGTTCTTC	CASSRTGAGGRDEQFF
-	TRBJ2-1	TRBV28	-	TGTGCCAGCAGCTCCACTACCGGAAGCTCCTACAATGAGCAGTTCTTC	CASSSTTGSSYNEQFF
TRBD2	TRBJ2-7	TRBV6-5	-	TGTGCCAGCAGGCCCACACTAGCGGGACTTTACGAGCAGTACTTC	CASRPTLAGLYEQYF
TRBD1	TRBJ2-7	TRBV2	once	TGTGCCAGCAGGGCGACAGGGGACGAGCAGTACTTC	CASRATGDEQYF
-	TRBJ1-1	TRBV6-5	-	TGTGCCAGCAGTTACTCGACGCGGCAGAACACTGAAGCTTTCTTT	CASSYSTRQNTEAFF
-	TRBJ2-7	TRBV11-2	-	TGTGCCAGCAGCTTAGTACAGTTCCCGTACGAGCAGTACTTC	CASSLVQFPYEQYF
-	TRBJ1-2	TRBV6-1	-	TGTGCCAGCAGTGAAGTCCTGGCAGTGAACAACTATGGCTACACCTTC	CASSEVLAVNNYGYTF
-	TRBJ2-1	TRBV5-1	once	TGCGCCAGCAGCTTATCGGAACTATTCAACAATGAGCAGTTCTTC	CASSLSELFNNEQFF
-	TRBJ2-3	TRBV29-1	-	TGCAGCGTTGTTGCTAGCTTGGTTGCAGATACGCAGTATTTT	CSVVASLVADTQYF
TRBD2	TRBJ2-1	TRBV5-4	-	TGTGCCAGCAGTCCCGGGACTAGCGGGTACAATGAGCAGTTCTTC	CASSPGTSGYNEQFF
-	TRBJ2-7	TRBV9	-	TGTGCCAGCAGCTCCCTCGACAGGGCGGGAGAGCAGTACTTC	CASSSLDRAGEQYF
-	TRBJ2-7	TRBV27	-	TGTGCCAGCAGCGCGGGACGGATGTCCTACGAGCAGTACTTC	CASSAGRMSYEQYF
-	TRBJ1-3	TRBV9	-	TGTGCCAGCAGCGCCGGACACCGCTCTGGAAACACCATATATTTT	CASSAGHRSGNTIYF
-	TRBJ2-5	TRBV27	-	TGTGCCAGCGGTTCGTTCCCCAACTTCGTGGAGACCCAGTACTTC	CASGSFPNFVETQYF
-	TRBJ2-1	TRBV7-2	-	TGTGCCAGCAGCCGGACCGGGAGCATCGGCGATGAGCAGTTCTTC	CASSRTGSIGDEQFF
-	TRBJ1-1	TRBV29-1	once	TGCAGCGTTGCGGGGGGCATTGGGATTGGCACTGAAGCTTTCTTT	CSVAGGIGIGTEAFF
-	TRBJ1-4	TRBV5-5	-	TGTGCCAGCAGCTCAGGAACAACAACAACTAATGAAAAACTGTTTTTT	CASSSGTTTTNEKLFF
-	TRBJ2-5	TRBV28	-	TGTGCCAGCAGTTTATCCCCCCAGCAAGAGACCCAGTACTTC	CASSLSPQQETQYF
TRBD2	TRBJ2-1	TRBV5-1	-	TGCGCCAGCAGCTCGGCCCCGGGACTAGCGGGCTTAAGCTCCTACAATGAGCAGTTCTTC	CASSSAPGLAGLSSYNEQFF
-	TRBJ1-3	TRBV21-1	-	TGTGCCAGCAGCACTGGATCAGACAGGGGGCACTTTTCTACCTCTGGAAACACCATATATTTT	CASSTGSDRGHFSTSGNTIYF
TRBD2	TRBJ2-7	TRBV29-1	once	TGCAGCGTTGGGGGCAGCGGGAGGGCCCACGAGCAGTACTTC	CSVGGSGRAHEQYF
TRBD2	TRBJ2-5	TRBV5-1	-	TGCGCCAGCAGTTTCTCTGCGGCGGGAGGTATTCGAGAGACCCAGTACTTC	CASSFSAAGGIRETQYF
-	TRBJ1-1	TRBV4-3	-	TGCGCCAGCAGCCAAGAGCCCGGGGATGACACTGAAGCTTTCTTT	CASSQEPGDDTEAFF
TRBD1	TRBJ1-1	TRBV5-6	-	TGTGCCAGCAGCTGGGGGGACAGGGGGCTTACTGAAGCTTTCTTT	CASSWGDRGLTEAFF
-	TRBJ2-1	TRBV19	-	TGTGCCAGTAGTATAGCGGGTGAGCAGTTCTTC	CASSIAGEQFF
-	TRBJ2-3	TRBV7-3	-	TGTGCCAGCAGCTCCAGGGGCACAGATACGCAGTATTTT	CASSSRGTDTQYF
-	TRBJ2-1	TRBV18	-	TGTGCCAGCTCACCCTCCGGTGGTGAGCAGTTCTTC	CASSPSGGEQFF
-	TRBJ2-3	TRBV28	-	TGTGCCAGCAGCCCAAGGGGGGGTGGCACAGATACGCAGTATTTT	CASSPRGGGTDTQYF
-	TRBJ1-1	TRBV21-1	few	TGTGCCAGCAGCAAATGCGCGAGGCTCGGCACTGAAGCTTTCTTT	CASSKCARLGTEAFF
TRBD1	TRBJ1-4	TRBV4-1	-	TGCGCCAGCAGCCAAGCGGGACAGGCGGAAAAACTGTTTTTT	CASSQAGQAEKLFF
TRBD1	TRBJ1-2	TRBV2	-	TGTGCCAGCAGTCCCCGACAGGGGGCTGGCTACACCTTC	CASSPRQGAGYTF
-	TRBJ1-2	TRBV6-1	-	TGTGCCAGCAGTTACAGCTATGGCTACACCTTC	CASSYSYGYTF
-	TRBJ1-4	TRBV6-1	-	TGTGCCAGCAGTGAGTCGGGGGGCCGGGAAAAACTGTTTTTT	CASSESGGREKLFF
TRBD2	TRBJ2-7	TRBV4-1	-	TGCGCCAGCAGCCTGCGGGAGTTGGCCGAGCAGTACTTC	CASSLRELAEQYF
TRBD2	TRBJ2-1	TRBV11-3	once	TGTGCCAGCAGCCTCCGAAGCGGGAGCGATATTTACAATGAGCAGTTCTTC	CASSLRSGSDIYNEQFF
-	TRBJ1-4	TRBV19	-	TGTGCCAGTAGCCCTCCGTATCGGAGTGGCGAAAAACTGTTTTTT	CASSPPYRSGEKLFF
-	TRBJ2-4	TRBV6-1	-	TGTGCCAGCAGCATCACAGGGATAGCCAAAAACATTCAGTACTTC	CASSITGIAKNIQYF
-	TRBJ1-2	TRBV28	-	TGTGCCAGCAGTTTGGGGACTCGAACTTACACCTTC	CASSLGTRTYTF
-	TRBJ2-7	TRBV11-2	once	TGTGCCAGCAGCTTAGGTTGGGTGGCGGGGACTTCCTACGAGCAGTACTTC	CASSLGWVAGTSYEQYF